One sample yielded the 21 T cell receptor beta chains listed below, sequenced in a study of blood T cells in healthy people across ages. Primers used in a second PCR of roughly 6 to 12 cycles were a sample-barcoded 5' primer and a J-beta primer mix. MiXCR, applied by TCRdb to the 5' RACE reads, yields one record per CDR3 protein. The profile shows around 1,500,000 distinct CDR3 sequences, 40% to 50% of them singletons. The material sequenced was blood. The receptors shown here come from a woman under 30 in good health.

The chain couples TRBV7-9 to TRBJ2-7; no firm D call. Germline CDR1 SEHNR, CDR2 FQNEAQ (reference sequence). The CDR3 consists of 13 residues. Trimming removed 4 bases at V and 3 bases at J, with 10 bases between. CDR3 loop: CASSSGPIYEQYF. The CDR3 DNA reads TGTGCCAGCAGCTCCGGGCCCATCTACGAGCAGTACTTC. Filled out from reference TRBV7-9 and TRBJ2-7, the complete variable domain reads DTGVSQNPRHKITKRGQNVTFRCDPISEHNRLYWYRQTLGQGPEFLTYFQNEAQLEKSRLLSDRFSAERPKGSFSTLEIQRTEQGDSAMYLCASSSGPIYEQYFGPGTRLTVT.

The chain is built from TRBV6-5 and TRBJ2-2; 7 bases line up with TRBD1. The CDR3 spans 15 residues. V was pared by 5 bases and J by 4 bases, with 7 bases of the junction left unmatched. The V gene's germline CDR1 is MNHEY and CDR2 SVGAGI. The CDR3, as DNA: TGTGCCAGCAGTCGAGCCACAGGGGTCACCGGGGAGCTGTTTTTT. Its protein product is CASSRATGVTGELFF.

CDR3 amino acids: CASSPVPRNTGELFF. CDR3 DNA sequence: TGTGCCAGCTCACCTGTCCCGAGAAACACCGGGGAGCTGTTTTTT. The chain joins TRBV18 to TRBJ2-2, with D unresolved. The CDR3 is made up of 15 amino acids. Trimming left V 3 bases short and J 2 bases short, with 10 bases between. From germline, CDR1 is KGHSH and CDR2 LQKENI.

The chain couples TRBV11-2 to TRBJ1-2; no reliable D call. V lost 7 bases, J lost 0 bases, and 21 bases lay in between. CDR1 and CDR2 (germline): SGHAT, FQNNGV. CDR3 length: 17 residues. CDR3 region: CASNTPWGGQSNYGYTF. The CDR3 coding sequence is TGTGCCAGCAACACTCCCTGGGGTGGGCAGTCTAACTATGGCTACACCTTC.

This clonotype was picked up a small number of times. The chain links TRBV6-1 to TRBJ1-5; no clear D. Germline CDR1 MNHNS, CDR2 SASEGT. This CDR3 contains 15 residues. V lost 6 bases, J lost 0 bases, and 12 bases lay in between. The CDR3 DNA is TGTGCCAGCAGAAGGGAGGGATTTAGCAATCAGCCCCAGCATTTT. Its protein is CASRREGFSNQPQHF.

There are a few counts of this clonotype. This chain connects TRBV9 to TRBJ1-2; perhaps TRBD1 as D (5 bases). V lost 3 bases and J 7 bases, leaving 13 bases between the germline ends. The CDR3 loop spans 13 amino acids. Germline V gives CDR1 SGDLS, CDR2 YYNGEE. In DNA, the CDR3 is TGTGCCAGCAGCGCCTTGGGGGACCGTGGCTACACCTTC. This sequence encodes CASSALGDRGYTF.

The CDR3 DNA reads TGTGCCAGCAGTCCCGGGGCAGGGGGCGAAAAACTGTTTTTT. As protein: CASSPGAGGEKLFF. V is TRBV6-5 and J is TRBJ1-4, with 8 bases fitting TRBD1. CDR3 length: 14 amino acids. V lost 5 bases to trimming and J lost 8 bases; unmatched junction nucleotides: 7. Per germline, CDR1 MNHEY and CDR2 SVGAGI.

In this sample, this clonotype turned up a few times. The chain employs TRBV20-1 and TRBJ2-5, with 10 bases lining up with TRBD1. Germline loops: CDR1 DFQATT, CDR2 SNEGSKA (reference sequence). V was clipped by 1 base and J by 4 bases; unmatched bases: 3. This CDR3 contains 14 residues. The CDR3 protein is CSARGRTGGETQYF. CDR3 bases: TGCAGTGCTAGAGGACGGACAGGGGGAGAGACCCAGTACTTC.

This clonotype was found a few times. The chain joins TRBV6-4 to TRBJ1-3; D is unclear. V dropped 5 bases and J dropped 3 bases, with 11 bases sitting between them. Germline assignment: CDR1 MRHNA and CDR2 SNTAGT. The CDR3 loop spans 14 amino acids. The CDR3 region is CASSPERVGNTIYF. The CDR3 DNA sequence: TGTGCCAGCAGTCCGGAGAGAGTTGGAAACACCATATATTTT.

V usage is TRBV20-1 and J usage is TRBJ2-2; 7 positions agree with TRBD1. From germline, CDR1 is DFQATT and CDR2 SNEGSKA (reference sequence). Trimming cost V 3 bases and J 7 bases; bases outside gene matches: 5. This CDR3 contains 13 residues. The CDR3 sequence: CSASSSGGGELFF. CDR3 nucleotide sequence: TGCAGTGCTAGCTCCTCAGGGGGCGGGGAGCTGTTTTTT.

A single count supports this clonotype. At one end the junction does not follow the germline gene, possibly because of a read error. The gene calls are TRBV6-1 and TRBJ2-1; D may be TRBD2 (6 bases). The CDR3 contains 12 residues. CDR1 and CDR2 (germline): MNHNS, SASEGT. Written as DNA, the CDR3 is TGTGCCTGCAGCCCGGTAGCGGTTGAGCAGTTCTTC. Translated, it gives CACSPVAVEQFF.

In its sample, this clonotype was seen a few times. The junction does not match germline at one end; this may be a read error. The chain uses TRBV5-1 and TRBJ2-3; TRBD1 is a possible D gene (6 bases). Per the germline V gene, CDR1 is SGHRS and CDR2 is YFSETQ. The CDR3 is 16 residues long. The DNA of the CDR3 is TGCGCCAGCAGTTTGGGGAAGGCAGGGGACACAGATACGCAGTATTTT. Protein sequence: CASSLGKAGDTDTQYF.

This clonotype came up a few times. The chain has TRBV20-1 and TRBJ2-7; the D gene could be TRBD1 or TRBD2 (5 bases each). Per the germline V gene, CDR1 is DFQATT and CDR2 is SNEGSKA (reference sequence). V was pared by 2 bases and J by 4 bases, with 15 bases between. The CDR3 contains 14 residues. The CDR3 coding sequence is TGCAGTGCTAGAATCGAGCAGGGACGGTACGAGCAGTACTTC. Protein product: CSARIEQGRYEQYF.

In its sample, this clonotype was seen many times. CDR3 amino acids: CSVEESADTQYF. DNA for the CDR3: TGCAGCGTTGAGGAGAGCGCGGATACGCAGTATTTT. This sequence joins TRBV29-1 and TRBJ2-3, with unresolved D. The CDR3 is 12 amino acids. Germline V gene lookup returns CDR1 SQVTM and CDR2 ANQGSEA. The germline V and J ends were trimmed by 3 bases and 6 bases, with 10 bases remaining between them.

This clonotype was recorded a few times. The chain uses TRBV4-1 and TRBJ2-3; D assignment may be TRBD1 or TRBD2 (6 bases each). Trimming removed 5 bases from V and 1 base from J, with 16 bases in between. CDR3 length: 16 residues. Germline assignment: CDR1 MGHRA and CDR2 YSYEKL. DNA for the CDR3: TGCGCCAGCAGCTCAGTGGAGGGGGGCGGCACAGATACGCAGTATTTT. The encoded protein is CASSSVEGGGTDTQYF.

This clonotype turned up a few times. This chain links TRBV5-6 with TRBJ1-5; D gene unclear. CDR1 SGHDT and CDR2 YYEEEE come from the germline V gene. V dropped 1 base and J dropped 6 bases, with 14 bases sitting between them. This CDR3 is built from 15 residues. The CDR3 bases are TGTGCCAGCAGCTTGTGGAGGGTTCAGTTTCAGCCCCAGCATTTT. Its translation is CASSLWRVQFQPQHF.

This clonotype has only a few counts. V is TRBV14 and J is TRBJ1-1, with TRBD1 as a possible D gene (5 bases). V was trimmed by 2 bases and J by 4 bases, leaving 11 bases between them. The CDR3 runs to 14 residues. Germline lookup yields CDR1 SGHDN and CDR2 FVKESK. The chain's CDR3 is CASSQMVGGTEAFF. CDR3 DNA: TGTGCCAGCAGCCAAATGGTGGGGGGCACTGAAGCTTTCTTT.

This clonotype was counted between two and nine times. This chain uses TRBV27 with TRBJ2-1; TRBD1 aligns across 10 bases. Germline V gives CDR1 MNHEY, CDR2 SMNVEV (reference sequence). Trimming at V came to 8 bases and at J to 0 bases, leaving 19 bases not matched to a gene. The CDR3 is made up of 20 amino acids. The CDR3 bases are TGTGCCAGCTCCCCAAAACCGGGACAGGGGACGCGTACCTCCTACAATGAGCAGTTCTTC. This sequence encodes CASSPKPGQGTRTSYNEQFF.

Turning to this clonotype: Germline is not matched at one junction end, which may reflect a read error. V is TRBV20-1 and J is TRBJ2-1, with 8 bases identical to TRBD2. This CDR3 region has 17 residues. Germline CDR1 and CDR2: DFQATT and SNEGSKA (reference sequence). CDR3 DNA sequence: TGCAGTGCTAGACCTACTTCCGGGGGGGCCTTCGTCAATGGGCAGTTCTTC. As protein: CSARPTSGGAFVNGQFF.

This clonotype was seen a few times. This rearrangement joins TRBV7-9 to TRBJ2-3; D remains ambiguous. V was trimmed by 7 bases and J by 1 base, leaving 6 bases between them. Germline assignment: CDR1 SEHNR and CDR2 FQNEAQ (reference sequence). CDR3 length: 12 residues. As DNA, the CDR3 is TGTGCCAGCAACCAGGGCACAGATACGCAGTATTTT. Its translation is CASNQGTDTQYF.

This clonotype was seen more than once but under ten times. V and J are TRBV10-3 and TRBJ2-5; D is undetermined. Germline V CDR1 and CDR2: ENHRY, SYGVKD. The CDR3 consists of 13 residues. V lost 5 bases and J 11 bases, leaving 18 bases between the germline ends. The CDR3 bases are TGTGCCATCAGTCCCCAAGATCCCCTAGGGCAGTACTTC. Translation gives CAISPQDPLGQYF.